The rows below give T cell receptor beta chains drawn from one sample of a study of cytomegalovirus exposure and HLA in healthy donors. The data were produced by immunoSEQ multiplex PCR, yet TCRdb's version contains in-frame clones alone and is incomplete. The sample has more than 75,000 clones, roughly 83% seen once. The specimen was PBMCs. Source of these receptors: a woman between 40 and 55 years old in good health and CMV-seropositive. Both conserved end residues are part of each CDR3. The D gene is left open where the match is weak. A row's size may be missing; if present it is once, few, many or a size class.

16 TRBJ1-4 TRBD1 once TRBV19 CASSMLTDRVNEKLFF TGTGCCAGTAGTATGTTAACCGACAGGGTGAATGAAAAACTGTTTTTT
18 TRBJ1-2 NA NA TRBV27 CASSSADSAGPINYGYTF TGTGCCAGCAGTTCAGCGGACAGCGCCGGGCCGATTAACTATGGCTACACCTTC
13 TRBJ2-7 NA NA TRBV15 CATSRQGTYEQYF TGTGCCACCAGCAGACAGGGTACGTACGAGCAGTACTTC
16 TRBJ2-2 NA once TRBV14 CASSQVPGSNTGELFF TGTGCCAGCAGCCAAGTTCCGGGATCCAACACCGGGGAGCTGTTTTTT
13 TRBJ2-1 NA NA TRBV11-1 CASRQGTFNEQFF TGTGCCAGCAGACAGGGCACTTTCAATGAGCAGTTCTTC
14 TRBJ2-7 NA few TRBV30 CAWSVIAGAYEQYF TGTGCCTGGAGTGTAATTGCGGGGGCTTACGAGCAGTACTTC
15 TRBJ1-1 TRBD1 NA TRBV2 CASSEKVGQGADAFF TGTGCCAGCAGTGAAAAGGTGGGACAGGGGGCGGATGCTTTCTTT
16 TRBJ2-5 NA NA TRBV28 CASSLPVDGEQETQYF TGTGCCAGCAGTCTACCGGTGGACGGGGAACAAGAGACCCAGTACTTC
16 TRBJ1-1 NA NA TRBV5-4 CASTYGADLVGTEAFF TGTGCCAGCACCTATGGGGCGGATCTTGTGGGCACTGAAGCTTTCTTT
15 TRBJ1-2 NA NA TRBV15 CATSRASTGNYGYTF TGTGCCACCAGCAGAGCTTCGACGGGGAACTATGGCTACACCTTC
15 TRBJ2-1 TRBD1 NA TRBV25-1 CASSPGRGLYNEQFF TGTGCCAGCAGTCCGGGCAGGGGGCTTTACAATGAGCAGTTCTTC
16 TRBJ2-1 TRBD2 NA TRBV28 CASRRTSGRLYNEQFF TGTGCCAGCAGGCGGACTAGCGGGAGGCTTTACAATGAGCAGTTCTTC